This paragraph covers one T cell receptor beta chain sequence. Its specificity is not known. This entry belongs to a study of cytomegalovirus exposure and HLA in healthy donors. V dropped 8 bases and J dropped 1; count of bases not matched to a gene: 4. The CDR3 totals 13 residues. Germline CDR1 and CDR2: WNHNN and SYGVQD (reference sequence). Overall study findings and caveats: Cytomegalovirus status was reportedly diagnosed by the classifier with high sensitivity and specificity. Within the data, a cluster of highly shared sequence variants was likely a sequencing artifact. In a later analysis, a missense DCLRE1C variant was linked to TCR beta V- and J-gene trimming.

The PCR ran on 60 Vbeta and 13 Jbeta primers. Sequencing used immunoSEQ multiplex PCR; TCRdb keeps in-frame clones, though not all of them. Here the sample spans 150,000 to 200,000 clones, about four fifths being singletons. The clonotype originates from a boy younger than 18 in good health and CMV-seronegative. This chain links TRBV10-1 with TRBJ1-1; 7 bases fit TRBD1. The sequencing sample was made of PBMCs. The CDR3 sequence is CASQGDANTEAFF. CDR3 DNA: TGCGCCAGCCAGGGGGATGCGAACACTGAAGCTTTCTTT.